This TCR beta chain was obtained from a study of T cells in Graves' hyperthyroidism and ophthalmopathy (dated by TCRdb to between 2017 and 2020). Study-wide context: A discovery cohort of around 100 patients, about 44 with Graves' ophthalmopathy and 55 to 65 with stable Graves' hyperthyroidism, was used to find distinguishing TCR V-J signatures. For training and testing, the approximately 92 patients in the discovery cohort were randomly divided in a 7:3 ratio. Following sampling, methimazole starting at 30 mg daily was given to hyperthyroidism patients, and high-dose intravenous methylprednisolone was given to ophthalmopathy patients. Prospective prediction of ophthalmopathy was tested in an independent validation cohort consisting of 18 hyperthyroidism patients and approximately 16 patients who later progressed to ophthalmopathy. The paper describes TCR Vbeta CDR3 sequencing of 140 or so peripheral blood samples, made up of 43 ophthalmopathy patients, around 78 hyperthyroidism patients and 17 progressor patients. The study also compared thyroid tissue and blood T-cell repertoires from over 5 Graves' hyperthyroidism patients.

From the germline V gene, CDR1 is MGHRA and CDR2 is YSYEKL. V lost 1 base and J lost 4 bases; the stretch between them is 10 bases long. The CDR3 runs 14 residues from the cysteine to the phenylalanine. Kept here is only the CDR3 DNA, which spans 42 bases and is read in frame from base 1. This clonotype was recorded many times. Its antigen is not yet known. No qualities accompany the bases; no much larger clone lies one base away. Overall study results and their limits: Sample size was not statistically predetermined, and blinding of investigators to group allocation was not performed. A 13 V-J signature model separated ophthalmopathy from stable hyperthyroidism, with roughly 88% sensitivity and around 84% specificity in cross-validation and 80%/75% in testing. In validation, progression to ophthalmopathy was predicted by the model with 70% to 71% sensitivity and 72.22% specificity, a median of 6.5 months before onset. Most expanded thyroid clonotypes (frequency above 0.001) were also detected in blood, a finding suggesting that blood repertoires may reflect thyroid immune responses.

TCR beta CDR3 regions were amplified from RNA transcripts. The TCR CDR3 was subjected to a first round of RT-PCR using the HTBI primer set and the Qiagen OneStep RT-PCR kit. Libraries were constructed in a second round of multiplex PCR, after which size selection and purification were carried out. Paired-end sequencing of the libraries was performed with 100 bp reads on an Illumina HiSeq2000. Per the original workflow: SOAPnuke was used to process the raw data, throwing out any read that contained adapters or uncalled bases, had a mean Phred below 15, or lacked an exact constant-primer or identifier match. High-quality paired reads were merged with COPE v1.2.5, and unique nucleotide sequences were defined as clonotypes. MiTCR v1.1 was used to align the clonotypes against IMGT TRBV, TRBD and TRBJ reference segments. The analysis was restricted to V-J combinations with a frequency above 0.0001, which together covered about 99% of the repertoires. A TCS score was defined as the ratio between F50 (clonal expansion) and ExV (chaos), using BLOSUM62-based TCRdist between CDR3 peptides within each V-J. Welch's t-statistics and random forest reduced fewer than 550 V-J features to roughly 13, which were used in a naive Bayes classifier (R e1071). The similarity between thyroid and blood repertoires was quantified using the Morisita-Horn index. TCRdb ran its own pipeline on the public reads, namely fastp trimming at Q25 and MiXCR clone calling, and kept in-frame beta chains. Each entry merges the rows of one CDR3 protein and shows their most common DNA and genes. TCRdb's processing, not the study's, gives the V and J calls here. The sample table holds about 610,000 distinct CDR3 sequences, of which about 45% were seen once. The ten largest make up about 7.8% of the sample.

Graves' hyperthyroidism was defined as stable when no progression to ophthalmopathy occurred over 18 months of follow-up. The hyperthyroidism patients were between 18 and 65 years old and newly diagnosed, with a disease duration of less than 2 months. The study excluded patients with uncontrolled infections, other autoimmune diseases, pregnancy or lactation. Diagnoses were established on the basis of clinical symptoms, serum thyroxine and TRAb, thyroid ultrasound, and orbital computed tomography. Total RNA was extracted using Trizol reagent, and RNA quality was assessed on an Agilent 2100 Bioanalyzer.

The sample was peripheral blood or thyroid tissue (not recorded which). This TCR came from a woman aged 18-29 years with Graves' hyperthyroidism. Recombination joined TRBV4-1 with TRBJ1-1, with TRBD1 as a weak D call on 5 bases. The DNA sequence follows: TGCGCCAGCAGCCAAGTTAGGGGCGGCACTGAAGCTTTCTTT. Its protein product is CASSQVRGGTEAFF.